This T cell receptor beta chain was captured by sequencing in a study of CD8+ T cells in alopecia areata (dated by TCRdb to 2017 to 2018). Regarding the complete study: Treated patients were enrolled in an open-label pilot trial of oral tofacitinib at 5 to 10 mg twice daily for moderate-to-severe alopecia areata. Patients stayed on tofacitinib for 6 to 18 months and then had 6 months of follow-up off drug so that delayed response and recurrence could be assessed. The SALT score, which quantifies the percentage of affected scalp surface area, was used to measure disease severity in treated patients. High-throughput TCRbeta sequencing was used to examine T cell clonal expansion in alopecia areata in both the C3H/HeJ mouse model and human patients. In humans, TCRbeta sequencing was performed on scalp tissue and on sorted CD4+ and CD8+ peripheral blood T cells from healthy controls and from patients with patchy or totalis/universalis alopecia areata. Biopsies were taken from tofacitinib-treated patients at baseline and again at 4 and 24 weeks into treatment, and several of those patients also had a later scalp biopsy. Clonality in the scalp was compared among normal scalp (n=4), patchy alopecia areata scalp (n=8), and alopecia totalis/universalis scalp (n=8). RNA was extracted with the PAXgene miRNA kit for fixed scalp, the miRNeasy kit for PBMCs, and the RNeasy kit for mouse skin. Amplification of TCRbeta CDR3 regions was done by immunoSEQ multiplex PCR using 35 Vbeta forward primers and 13 Jbeta reverse primers.

The protocol used for the library was the immunoSEQ multiplex PCR assay. RNA was extracted from all samples and reverse transcribed into cDNA as template for TCR sequencing. SuperScript III was used to make first-strand cDNA, primed with a 2:1 mix of oligo-dT and random hexamers. A synthetic immune receptor repertoire was used to assess amplification bias, and residual bias was removed computationally. The authors' analysis ran thus. Raw reads were preprocessed to remove errors, and CDR3 was defined according to IMGT conventions as the region from the conserved cysteine to phenylalanine. Clonality was computed as 1 minus the Shannon entropy, with the entropy normalized by log2 of the number of productive unique TCRs. Whether each scalp clone was CD4 or CD8 was inferred by checking scalp TCRbeta sequences against the CD4 and CD8 repertoires from sorted blood. TCRdb retrieved this table from immuneACCESS and kept in-frame rearrangements only. Not all clones are present; in checked studies, unresolved V genes account for under half, and no reason is known for the remainder. From that table come the V and J calls and clone size; the DNA was used to work out D and trimming. The sample table shows about 120,000 clones, and approximately 53% are seen once. About 0.5% of the sample goes to the ten largest clones.

Read against the paper, the sample's time point label means: 4 weeks on oral tofacitinib. This specimen's treatment or condition label, per the study, means: oral pan-JAK inhibitor, 5-10 mg twice daily. Lesional scalp punch biopsies and peripheral blood were collected from alopecia areata patients. After PBMCs were isolated by density centrifugation and stained for CD3, CD4 and CD8, a FACSAria was used to sort CD4+ and CD8+ T cells. General study outcomes and caveats: Resident alphabeta T cells in normal human skin are also sequenced, complicating scalp TCR repertoire analysis, unlike mouse skin dominated by gammadelta T cells. Because the treated cohort was small and had only one nonresponder, larger studies are needed to examine links between baseline CD8+ expansion and response. Compared with mice, TCR sequences shared between patients were less clear, possibly partly because of HLA diversity across the patient population. Tofacitinib significantly lowered scalp clonality and the number of expanded CD8+ clones among the top 100 scalp clones. During tofacitinib treatment, many expanded lesional clones remained in scalp and blood, and this persistence may partly explain relapse after treatment is stopped. Higher clonality and more expanded CD8+ clones were observed in lesional scalp than in normal scalp, particularly in alopecia totalis/universalis, a finding suggestive of antigenic drive.

V is pared back by 1 base and J by 9 bases, with 15 bases lying between the germline termini. CDR1 and CDR2 are read off the germline V gene as SGHAT and FQNNGV. The CDR3 runs 14 amino acids, cysteine and phenylalanine included. CDR3 DNA is the only sequence kept; it has 42 bases, read in frame from the first base. To note about this clone: Which antigen it targets is not known. Per-nucleotide qualities are absent, and no much larger clonotype sits a single base away.

The source was CD4+ T cells sorted from blood, collected at week 4, from a patient treated with tofacitinib. The rearranged chain carries TRBV11-2 and TRBJ1-2; the D gene lacks a confident call. The clonotype originates from a human donor with alopecia areata. The nucleotides read TGTGCCAGCAGCTTAGTAGGGATAGTTACGAGCTACACCTTC. This is translated as CASSLVGIVTSYTF.